The clone carrying this T cell receptor beta chain occurred a few times. What it binds is not known. The sample comes from a study of identical twins. Trimming pared 6 bases from V and 2 bases from J, leaving 17 bases between. CDR1 is SNHLY, CDR2 FYNNEI, per germline. The CDR3 runs 17 residues. Regarding the study as a whole: Twin sharing of out-of-frame TCR alpha was underestimated by models in monozygotic pairs. Reduced insertions were recorded for abundant cord blood beta clonotypes, with no such pattern in memory repertoires.

Template switching added a universal primer site; cDNA carried unique molecular identifiers. TCRdb re-analysed the 5' RACE reads in MiXCR, keeping a single row per CDR3 protein. The table includes 1.5 million to 2 million distinct CDR3 sequences, 25% to 35% detected once. This TCR was recovered from a newborn girl in good health. Sequenced material: cord blood. The chain is built from TRBV2 and TRBJ2-6, with D maybe TRBD2 (5 bases). Here the CDR3 reads CASSTWTGTAGANVLTF. The DNA of the CDR3 is TGTGCCAGCAGCACTTGGACGGGAACTGCTGGGGCCAACGTCCTGACTTTC. The variable domain in full, with the rest retrieved from reference TRBV2 and TRBJ2-6, is EPEVTQTPSHQVTQMGQEVILRCVPISNHLYFYWYRQILGQKVEFLVSFYNNEISEKSEIFDDQFSVERPDGSNFTLKIRSTKLEDSAMYFCASSTWTGTAGANVLTFGAGSRLTVL.